Sequencing of this T cell receptor (beta chain) was carried out in a study of OX40 agonist ivuxolimab in advanced cancers. The wider study: One hepatocellular carcinoma and a couple of cutaneous melanoma patients partially responded. Findings and limits, study-wide: Clones of CD4+ and CD8+ blood T cells grew by week 6 at doses of 0.1 to 3.0 mg/kg.

For this clone: The antigen is not known.

Germline V gene data show CDR1 as SGHNT and CDR2 as YYREEE (reference sequence). V shed 3 bases, J shed 5 bases, and the junction held 3 bases outside the gene matches. This CDR3 contains 13 residues. Using immunoSEQ multiplex PCR, the repertoire was profiled, and TCRdb retains in-frame clones only, with some absent. The sample includes some 60,000 clones, nearly 90% of them seen just once. The genes are TRBV5-4 and TRBJ2-5; 8 bases line up with TRBD1. The TCR sequence derives from an adult with an advanced solid tumor such as melanoma, head and neck, liver or kidney cancer. The material was CD4+ or CD8+ T cells sorted from blood, obtained in a trial of the OX40 agonist ivuxolimab. DNA of the CDR3: TGTGCCAGCAGCTCAGGGGGCGGGGAGACCCAGTACTTC. Its protein is CASSSGGGETQYF.